Presented here are 17 T cell receptor beta chains from one specimen sequenced in a study of cytomegalovirus exposure and HLA in healthy donors. PCR involved 60 Vbeta and 13 Jbeta primers. TCRdb's copy holds only in-frame clones and misses some; the assay was immunoSEQ multiplex PCR. The sample lists approximately 120,000 clones, 70% to 80% seen once, with about 1.9% in the top ten. Sequenced: PBMCs. These receptors were obtained from a man between 50 and 59 years old in good health and CMV-seronegative.

This chain's CDR3 is CASSLGLAGWPYNEQFF. The CDR3, as DNA: TGTGCCAGCAGCTTAGGACTAGCGGGGTGGCCCTACAATGAGCAGTTCTTC. The chain employs TRBV7-8 and TRBJ2-1; TRBD2 matches at 11 bases. The V gene's germline CDR1 is SGHVS and CDR2 FQNEAQ. J lost 2 bases, V lost 1 base, and 4 bases had no gene match. The CDR3 is 17 amino acids.

The chain combines TRBV4-1 with TRBJ2-3, with D maybe TRBD1 (5 bases). This CDR3 is built from 13 residues. Germline V CDR1 and CDR2: MGHRA, YSYEKL. Between the trimmed V and J ends, which lost 0 bases and 4 bases, there was a span of 5 bases. CDR3 region: CASSQEGADTQYF. The DNA for the CDR3 is TGCGCCAGCAGCCAAGAAGGGGCAGATACGCAGTATTTT.

J is TRBJ2-7 and V is TRBV5-6; maybe TRBD1 (6 bases). The CDR3 loop spans 15 amino acids. Germline CDR1 SGHDT, CDR2 YYEEEE. Trimming took 2 bases from V and 3 from J, leaving 15 bases between them. CDR3 sequence reads: CASSLGGLGLYEQYF. The CDR3 DNA reads as TGTGCCAGCAGCTTAGGGGGATTGGGGCTCTACGAGCAGTACTTC.

To note about this clone: Within the sample, other DNA sequences also encode this same CDR3. The chain employs TRBV20-1 and TRBJ2-5, with D hard to call. The V end was cut by 3 bases, the J end by 3 bases, with 5 bases between. The CDR3 has 11 residues. CDR1 DFQATT and CDR2 SNEGSKA come from the germline V gene (reference sequence). The CDR3 loop reads CSASREETQYF. In nucleotides, the CDR3 is TGCAGTGCTAGCCGCGAAGAGACCCAGTACTTC.

This chain connects TRBV11-2 to TRBJ1-1; no clear D gene. Germline V gene lookup returns CDR1 SGHAT and CDR2 FQNNGV. Trimming took 0 bases from V and 4 from J, leaving 9 bases between them. The CDR3 loop spans 14 amino acids. The chain's CDR3 is CASSLEAFGTEAFF. Here the CDR3 DNA reads TGTGCCAGCAGCTTAGAGGCTTTTGGCACTGAAGCTTTCTTT.

The chain combines TRBV6-6 with TRBJ1-2, with 7 bases lining up with TRBD1. Germline CDR1 and CDR2: MNHNY and SVGAGI (reference sequence). CDR3 size: 13 residues. The ends lost 8 bases at V and 6 bases at J; junction bases unmatched: 9. The CDR3 reads CASRDSAQDGYTF. CDR3 coding DNA: TGTGCCAGCCGGGACAGCGCCCAGGATGGCTACACCTTC.

In DNA, the CDR3 is TGTGCCAGCTCACTAAACCCGACAGGGGGCGGAACTGAAGCTTTCTTT. Its protein product is CASSLNPTGGGTEAFF. This rearrangement joins TRBV18 to TRBJ1-1, with 10 positions matching TRBD1. Germline V CDR1 and CDR2: KGHSH, LQKENI. J gave up 5 bases and V 4 bases, and 10 bases lay outside the gene matches. CDR3 size: 16 residues.

This chain links TRBV25-1 with TRBJ2-1; 9 bases align to TRBD2. This CDR3 comprises 16 residues. V was pared by 1 base and J by 6 bases, with 7 bases of the junction left unmatched. In germline, CDR1 is MGHDK, CDR2 SYGVNS. The CDR3, as DNA: TGTGCCAGCAGTGAATGGGGCGGCGGGGGGGCCAATGAGCAGTTCTTC. Protein: CASSEWGGGGANEQFF.

The rearrangement joins TRBV10-3 to TRBJ1-3, with a tentative D call TRBD1 (5 bases). This CDR3 has 14 amino acids. The germline V and J ends were trimmed by 10 bases and 3 bases, with 16 bases remaining between them. CDR1 and CDR2 from the germline V gene are ENHRY and SYGVKD. The CDR3 region is CATAWGEFGNTIYF. The CDR3 DNA reads TGTGCCACCGCTTGGGGGGAGTTTGGAAACACCATATATTTT.

The chain couples TRBV5-8 to TRBJ1-5; 7 nucleotides align to TRBD1. The CDR3 runs to 14 residues. The V segment lost 4 bases and the J segment 4 bases; nucleotides outside the gene matches: 5. Germline lookup yields CDR1 SGHTS and CDR2 YDEGEE. CDR3 in DNA: TGTGCCAGCAGCAGGACAGGTTGGAATCAGCCCCAGCATTTT. Translated, it gives CASSRTGWNQPQHF.

The sample holds a few counts of this clone. The rearrangement joins TRBV19 to TRBJ2-7; TRBD1 matches at 8 bases. The germline V gene encodes CDR1 LNHDA and CDR2 SQIVND (reference sequence). The CDR3 has 16 residues. After removal of 2 bases from V and 1 base from J, the junction contained 7 bases not matched to a gene. The CDR3 DNA follows: TGTGCCAGTAGTATAAACAGGGGGTTCGAGTCCTACGAGCAGTACTTC. Amino acid sequence: CASSINRGFESYEQYF.

The gene calls are TRBV6-1 and TRBJ1-3; TRBD1 matches at 7 bases. The length of the CDR3 is 14 residues. Germline V gene lookup returns CDR1 MNHNS and CDR2 SASEGT. V shed 1 base and J 11 bases; nucleotides not matched to a gene: 8. In DNA form, the CDR3 reads TGTGCCAGCAGTGAAGAAACAGGGGAAACCCCCATATATTTT. It yields the protein CASSEETGETPIYF.

V is TRBV7-8 and J is TRBJ2-7; 7 bases fit TRBD1. V shed 2 bases, J shed 0 bases, and the junction held 4 bases outside the gene matches. Germline assignment: CDR1 SGHVS and CDR2 FQNEAQ. CDR3 length: 15 residues. The CDR3 protein is CASSLWTGGSYEQYV. In DNA, the CDR3 is TGTGCCAGCAGCTTATGGACAGGCGGCTCCTACGAGCAGTACGTC.

This clone appeared a few times. J is TRBJ1-1 and V is TRBV5-1; D is uncertain. Germline-derived CDR1 and CDR2 are SGHRS and YFSETQ. V lost 0 bases and J 7 bases, leaving 13 bases between the germline ends. This CDR3 has 14 amino acids. CDR3 protein: CASSLGGADHEAFF. CDR3 nucleotides: TGCGCCAGCAGCTTGGGCGGTGCAGATCATGAAGCTTTCTTT.

V gene TRBV7-2 combines with J gene TRBJ1-2; D is unclear. Germline V gene lookup returns CDR1 SGHTA and CDR2 FQGNSA. V lost 1 base, J lost 2 bases, and 11 bases lay in between. This CDR3 region has 15 residues. The DNA for the CDR3 is TGTGCCAGCAGCTTAGATAACAGCCTAAACTATGGCTACACCTTC. Its translation: CASSLDNSLNYGYTF. Variable domain in full (rest from reference TRBV7-2 and TRBJ1-2): GAGVSQSPSNKVTEKGKDVELRCDPISGHTALYWYRQSLGQGLEFLIYFQGNSAPDKSGLPSDRFSAERTGGSVSTLTIQRTQQEDSAVYLCASSLDNSLNYGYTFGSGTRLTVV.

The chain couples TRBV4-1 to TRBJ1-2, with D unresolved. The V end was cut by 7 bases, the J end by 7 bases, with 19 bases between. CDR1 and CDR2 from the germline V gene are MGHRA and YSYEKL. This CDR3 has 14 amino acids. CDR3 loop: CASTPAPTAGGYTF. In nucleotides, the CDR3 is TGCGCCAGCACCCCAGCCCCTACGGCGGGTGGCTACACCTTC.

The rearrangement joins TRBV19 to TRBJ1-5; the D is unclear. The CDR3 spans 13 residues. Trimming removed 0 bases at V and 6 bases at J, with 6 bases between. In germline, CDR1 is LNHDA, CDR2 SQIVND (reference sequence). CDR3 in amino acids: CASSIESVQPQHF. The CDR3 region has the DNA TGTGCCAGTAGTATAGAGTCAGTTCAGCCCCAGCATTTT.